This TCR beta chain was sequenced in a study of T cell responses to AZD1222 COVID-19 vaccine. The data were produced by immunoSEQ multiplex PCR, yet TCRdb's version contains in-frame clones alone and is incomplete. The table lists about 270,000 clones, about 94% of them singletons. The CDR3 is made up of 12 amino acids. V was pared by 2 bases and J by 4 bases, with 7 bases between. The germline V gene has CDR1 SGHDT and CDR2 YYEEEE. Worth noting for this clone: Different DNA sequences within this sample yield the same CDR3.

The specimen comprised peripheral blood, sampled 28 days after the second AZD1222 dose. This receptor was taken from an adult who received the AZD1222 COVID-19 vaccine. The chain recombines TRBV5-6 with TRBJ2-7, with unresolved D. The CDR3 protein is CASSLGRYEQYF. CDR3 nucleotides: TGTGCCAGCAGCTTAGGGCGATACGAGCAGTACTTC.